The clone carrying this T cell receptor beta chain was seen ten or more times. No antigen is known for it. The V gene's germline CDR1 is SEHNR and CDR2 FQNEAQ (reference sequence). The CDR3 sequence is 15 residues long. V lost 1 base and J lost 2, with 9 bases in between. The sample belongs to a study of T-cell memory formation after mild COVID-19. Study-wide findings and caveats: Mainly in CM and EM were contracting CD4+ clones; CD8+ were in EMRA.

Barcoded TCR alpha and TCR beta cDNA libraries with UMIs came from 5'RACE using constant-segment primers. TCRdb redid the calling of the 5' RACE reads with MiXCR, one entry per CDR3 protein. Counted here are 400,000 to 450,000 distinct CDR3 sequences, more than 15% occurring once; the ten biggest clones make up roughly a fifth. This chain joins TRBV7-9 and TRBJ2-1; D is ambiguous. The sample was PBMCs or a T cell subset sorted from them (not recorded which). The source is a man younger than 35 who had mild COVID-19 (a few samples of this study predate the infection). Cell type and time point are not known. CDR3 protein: CASSLEQGTYNEQFF. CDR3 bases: TGTGCCAGCAGCTTAGAGCAAGGGACCTACAATGAGCAGTTCTTC.